Below, one T cell receptor beta chain is given with its context. Its antigen has not been determined. No base quality information exists; no much larger clone differs at one position. These data come from a study of blood T cell repertoires in COVID-19 (TCRdb year 2020). About the investigation overall: Collaborator samples came from the United States, Italy and Spain and covered acute and convalescent phases of COVID-19. The prospective study material was composed of cDNA or gDNA derived from T cells, B-cell-depleted T cells, or PBMCs. The dataset comprised deeply sampled blood TCRbeta repertoires from subjects exposed to, actively infected with, or recovered from COVID-19. The repertoires were released in a freely available public database intended as a resource for research on the immune response to SARS-CoV-2. Samples came from the ongoing ImmuneRACE study (first 160 participants) plus 1,254 subjects from 6 global collaborators. Nearly every sample came with metadata listing a de-identified subject ID, COVID-19 status, age in years and sex. Where HLA class I and class II types were available, the types were taken from metadata supplied by the sample provider, not from assay-based typing.

The junction shows trimming of 3 bases on V and 0 bases on J, and the gene matches do not reach 7 bases of it. The CDR3 covers 17 residues, taking in both the cysteine and the phenylalanine. Left in the record is the CDR3 DNA by itself, 51 bases read in frame from the first base. Looking up the germline V gene yields CDR1 LGHNA and CDR2 YNFKEQ. The immunoSEQ Assay, a bias-controlled multiplex PCR, was used to amplify TCRbeta CDR3 regions from genomic DNA. Turning to the authors' computational methods: The number of nucleated cells in each sample was estimated from the amplification of reference gene primers within the assay. To quantify the absolute abundance of each unique TCRbeta CDR3 rearrangement, sequence reads were collapsed and filtered. For each sample, productive Simpson clonality was calculated as the square root of Simpson's diversity index across productive rearrangements. The immuneACCESS repertoire file appears here via TCRdb, limited to in-frame rearrangements. These files lack a portion of the clones; in checked studies, under half of the deficit traces to unresolved V genes, and the cause of the others is not known. Clone size and the V and J calls come from that table; the DNA yielded D and trimming. Within this sample are about 170,000 clones, with about 86% of them counted one time only. The biggest ten clones account for approximately 7% of the sample.

The collaborating institutions used their own protocols to collect whole blood in K2EDTA tubes. For TCRbeta analysis, collaborators shipped samples in one of three forms: frozen whole blood, isolated PBMCs, or DNA extracted from either of those sample types. Results and caveats for the whole study, not just this receptor: How much clinical and demographic metadata was included differed by source and by participant, and the metadata was provided uncurated.

The clonotype originates from a man aged 50-59 years with active or convalescent COVID-19. This sequence uses TRBV4-2 and TRBJ2-1, with 8 central nucleotides matching TRBD2. Material for sequencing was peripheral blood. For the CDR3, the sequence is CASSQNSGTSSYNEQFF. DNA sequence: TGTGCCAGCAGCCAGAACAGCGGGACTAGCTCCTACAATGAGCAGTTCTTC.